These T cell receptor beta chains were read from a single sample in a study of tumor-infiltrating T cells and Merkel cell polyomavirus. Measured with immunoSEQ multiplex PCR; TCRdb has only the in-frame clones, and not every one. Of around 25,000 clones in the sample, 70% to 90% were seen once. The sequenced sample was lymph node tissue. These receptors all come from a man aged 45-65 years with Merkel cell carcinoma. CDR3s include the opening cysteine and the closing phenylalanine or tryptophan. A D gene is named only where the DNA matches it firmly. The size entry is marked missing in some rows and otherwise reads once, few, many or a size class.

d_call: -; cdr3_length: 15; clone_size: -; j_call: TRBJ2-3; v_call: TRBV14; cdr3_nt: TGTGCCAGCAGCCAAGGTTATAGGGGAACAGATACGCAGTATTTT; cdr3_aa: CASSQGYRGTDTQYF
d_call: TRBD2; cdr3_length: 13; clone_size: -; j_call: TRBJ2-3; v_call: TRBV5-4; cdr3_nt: TGTGCCACAAGCGGGGCTGACACAGATACGCAGTATTTT; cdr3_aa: CATSGADTDTQYF
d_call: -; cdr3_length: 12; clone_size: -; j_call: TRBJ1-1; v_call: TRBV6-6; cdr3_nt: TGTGCCAGCAGCTTACGGACTTCTGAAGCTTTCTTT; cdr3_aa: CASSLRTSEAFF
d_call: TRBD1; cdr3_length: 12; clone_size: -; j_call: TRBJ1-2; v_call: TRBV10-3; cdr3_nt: TGTGCCAGCACGACAGGGGTGTATGGCTACACCTTC; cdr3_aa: CASTTGVYGYTF
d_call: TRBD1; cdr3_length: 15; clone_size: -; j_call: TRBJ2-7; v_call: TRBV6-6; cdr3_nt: TGTGCCAGCAGTCTACCGGGACAGCCGAGATACGAGCAGTACTTC; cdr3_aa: CASSLPGQPRYEQYF
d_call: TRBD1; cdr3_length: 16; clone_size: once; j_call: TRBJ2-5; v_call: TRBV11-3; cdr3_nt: TGTGCCAGCAGCTTAGGGGACAGGGAGGGTGGAGAGACCCAGTACTTC; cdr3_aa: CASSLGDREGGETQYF
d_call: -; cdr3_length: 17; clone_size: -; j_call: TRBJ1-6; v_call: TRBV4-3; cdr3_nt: TGCGCCAGCAGCCATCTGACCGCAACAGGGCGAAATTCACCCCTCCACTTT; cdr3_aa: CASSHLTATGRNSPLHF
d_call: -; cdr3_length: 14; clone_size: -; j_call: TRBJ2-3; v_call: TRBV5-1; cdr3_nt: TGCGCCAGCAGCTTGGGGACACCATTGGATACGCAGTATTTT; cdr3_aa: CASSLGTPLDTQYF
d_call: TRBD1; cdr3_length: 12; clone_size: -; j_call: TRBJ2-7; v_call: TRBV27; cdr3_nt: TGTGCCACCTCAACTGGGACAGACGAGCAGTACTTC; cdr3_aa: CATSTGTDEQYF
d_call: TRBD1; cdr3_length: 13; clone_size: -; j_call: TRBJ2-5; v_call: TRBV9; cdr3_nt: TGTGCCAGCAGCGTGGGACAGGAAGAGACCCAGTACTTC; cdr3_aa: CASSVGQEETQYF
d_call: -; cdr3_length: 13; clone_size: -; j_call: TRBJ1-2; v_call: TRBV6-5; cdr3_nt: TGTGCCAGCAGTTATGGCCCGATCTATGGCTACACCTTC; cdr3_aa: CASSYGPIYGYTF
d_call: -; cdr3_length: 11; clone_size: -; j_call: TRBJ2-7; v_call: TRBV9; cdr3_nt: TGTGCCAGCAGCTCCCAGTCCGAGCAGTACTTC; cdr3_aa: CASSSQSEQYF
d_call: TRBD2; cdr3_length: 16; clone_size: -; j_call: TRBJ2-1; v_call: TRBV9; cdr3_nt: TGTGCCAGCAGCGCCTGGCTAGCGGGGGGGCCTAATGAGCAGTTCTTC; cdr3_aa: CASSAWLAGGPNEQFF
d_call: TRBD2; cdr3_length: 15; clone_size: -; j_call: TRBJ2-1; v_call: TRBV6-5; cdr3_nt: TGTGCCAGCAGTTACTCGTGGGAGGGAGGGAATGAGCAGTTCTTC; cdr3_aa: CASSYSWEGGNEQFF
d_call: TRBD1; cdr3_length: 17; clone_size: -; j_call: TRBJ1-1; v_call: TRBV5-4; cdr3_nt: TGTGCCAGCAGCACCCGGGACAGGGGGCGGTTTGGCACTGAAGCTTTCTTT; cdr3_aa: CASSTRDRGRFGTEAFF
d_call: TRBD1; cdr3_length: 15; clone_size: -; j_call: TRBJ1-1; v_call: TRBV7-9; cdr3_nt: TGTGCCAGCAGCTCGCTGGGGACAGAGAACACTGAAGCTTTCTTT; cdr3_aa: CASSSLGTENTEAFF
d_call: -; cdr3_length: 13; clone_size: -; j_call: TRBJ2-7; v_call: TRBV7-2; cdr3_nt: TGTGCCAGCAGCCCTACAGGGCCCTACGAGCAGTACTTC; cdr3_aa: CASSPTGPYEQYF
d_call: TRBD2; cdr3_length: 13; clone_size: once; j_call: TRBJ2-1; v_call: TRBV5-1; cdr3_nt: TGCGCCAGCAGCTTAACTAGCGGGGGGTTTCAGTTCTTC; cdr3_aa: CASSLTSGGFQFF
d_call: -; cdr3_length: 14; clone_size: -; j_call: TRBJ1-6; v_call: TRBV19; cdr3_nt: TGTGCCAGTAGTATTTCGACTAGAAATTCACCCCTCCACTTT; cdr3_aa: CASSISTRNSPLHF
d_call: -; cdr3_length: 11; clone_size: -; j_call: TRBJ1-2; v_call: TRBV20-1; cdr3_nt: TGCAGTGCTAGAGATAACAGCGGCTACACCTTC; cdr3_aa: CSARDNSGYTF
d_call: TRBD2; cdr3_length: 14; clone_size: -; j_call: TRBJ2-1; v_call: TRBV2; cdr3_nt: TGTGCCACAAAGCGGGAGAGTCTGGACAATGAGCAGTTCTTC; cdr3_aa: CATKRESLDNEQFF
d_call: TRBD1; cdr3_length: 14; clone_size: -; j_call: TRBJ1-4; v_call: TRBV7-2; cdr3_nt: TGTGCCAGCAGCTTGCGACAGGGATATGAAAAACTGTTTTTT; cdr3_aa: CASSLRQGYEKLFF
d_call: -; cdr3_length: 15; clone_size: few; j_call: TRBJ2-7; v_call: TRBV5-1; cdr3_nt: TGCGCCAGCAGCCCTCGACAGGATAGCTCCTACGAGCAGTACTTC; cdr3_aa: CASSPRQDSSYEQYF
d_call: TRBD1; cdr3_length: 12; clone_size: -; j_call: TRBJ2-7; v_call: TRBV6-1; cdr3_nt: TGTGCCAGCTGGACAGGGACCAACGAGCAGTACTTC; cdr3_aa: CASWTGTNEQYF
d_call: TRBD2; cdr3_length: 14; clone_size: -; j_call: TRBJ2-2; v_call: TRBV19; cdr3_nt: TGTGCCAGTAGGGGACTAGCCAGAGCCGGGGAGCTGTTTTTT; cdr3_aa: CASRGLARAGELFF
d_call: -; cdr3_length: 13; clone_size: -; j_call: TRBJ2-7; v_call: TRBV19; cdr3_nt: TGTGCCAGTAGCCCGCAAGGGGTCTACGAGCAGTACTTC; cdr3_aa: CASSPQGVYEQYF
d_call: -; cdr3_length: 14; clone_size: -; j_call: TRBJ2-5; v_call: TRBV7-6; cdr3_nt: TGTGCCAGCAGCTTAGGTGGACAGCAAGAGACCCAGTACTTC; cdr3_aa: CASSLGGQQETQYF
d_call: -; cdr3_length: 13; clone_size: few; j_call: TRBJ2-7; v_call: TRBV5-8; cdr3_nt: TGTGCCAGCAGCTCGAGGACAGTCTACGAGCAGTACTTC; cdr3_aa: CASSSRTVYEQYF